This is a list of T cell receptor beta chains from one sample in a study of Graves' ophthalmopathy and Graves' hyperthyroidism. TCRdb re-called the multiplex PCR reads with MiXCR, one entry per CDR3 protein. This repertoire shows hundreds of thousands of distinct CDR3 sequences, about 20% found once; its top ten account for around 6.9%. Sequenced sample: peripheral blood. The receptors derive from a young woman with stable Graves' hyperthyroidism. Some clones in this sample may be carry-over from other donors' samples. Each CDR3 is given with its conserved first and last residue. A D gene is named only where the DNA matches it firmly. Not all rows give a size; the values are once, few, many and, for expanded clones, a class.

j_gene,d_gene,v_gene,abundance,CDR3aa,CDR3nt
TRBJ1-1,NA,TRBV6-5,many,CASSIDRSYTEAFF,TGTGCCAGCAGCATAGACAGGTCTTACACTGAAGCTTTCTTT
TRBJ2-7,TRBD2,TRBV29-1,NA,CSVVGGVVYEQYF,TGCAGCGTTGTGGGGGGGGTAGTCTACGAGCAGTACTTC
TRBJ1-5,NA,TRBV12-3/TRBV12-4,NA,CASSLATANQPQHF,TGTGCCAGCAGTTTAGCCACGGCCAATCAGCCCCAGCATTTT
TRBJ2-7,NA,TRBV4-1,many,CASSQETKTLQYF,TGCGCCAGCAGCCAAGAGACCAAGACACTACAGTACTTC
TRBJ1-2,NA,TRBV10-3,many,CAIRGDLEYGYTF,TGTGCCATCAGGGGGGACTTGGAATATGGCTACACCTTC
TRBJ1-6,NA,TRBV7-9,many,CASSAEQGSYNSPLHF,TGTGCCAGCAGCGCCGAACAGGGATCCTATAATTCACCCCTCCACTTT
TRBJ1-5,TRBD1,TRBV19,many,CASRPSGTGMNQPQHF,TGTGCCAGTAGACCATCCGGGACAGGAATGAATCAGCCCCAGCATTTT
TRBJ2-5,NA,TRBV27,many,CASSLSAVLETQYF,TGTGCCAGCAGTTTATCGGCTGTATTGGAGACCCAGTACTTC
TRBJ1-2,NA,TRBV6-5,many,CASSYSTVQVYTF,TGTGCCAGCAGTTACTCGACAGTGCAGGTCTACACCTTC
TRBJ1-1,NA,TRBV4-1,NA,CASSHYSEAFF,TGCGCCAGCAGCCACTACTCTGAAGCTTTCTTT
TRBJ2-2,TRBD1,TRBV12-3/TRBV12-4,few,CASRFLTGTGGSNTGELFF,TGTGCCAGCAGGTTCCTGACCGGGACAGGAGGATCGAACACCGGGGAGCTGTTTTTT
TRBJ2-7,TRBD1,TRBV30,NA,CAWRRTGRPGEQYF,TGTGCCTGGAGAAGGACAGGTAGGCCGGGCGAGCAGTACTTC
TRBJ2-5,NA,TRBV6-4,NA,CASSTQAGAGETQYF,TGTGCCAGCAGTACCCAGGCGGGGGCCGGGGAGACCCAATACTTC
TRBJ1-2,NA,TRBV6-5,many,CASSFIQGAGGYTF,TGTGCCAGCAGTTTCATACAGGGCGCCGGTGGCTACACCTTC
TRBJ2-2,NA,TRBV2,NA,CASRVTAGTGELFF,TGTGCCAGCAGGGTCACCGCGGGCACCGGGGAGCTGTTTTTT
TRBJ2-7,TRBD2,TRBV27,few,CASTFSGASYEQYF,TGTGCCAGCACCTTTAGCGGGGCATCCTACGAGCAGTACTTC
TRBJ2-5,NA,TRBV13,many,CASSGGTLALPEETQYF,TGTGCCAGCAGCGGGGGGACACTGGCTCTCCCCGAAGAGACCCAGTACTTC
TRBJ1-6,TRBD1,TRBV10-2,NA,CASSGTGDLYSPLHF,TGCGCCAGCAGTGGGACAGGAGACCTTTATTCACCCCTCCACTTT
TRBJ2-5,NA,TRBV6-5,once,CASSYRATQETQYF,TGTGCCAGCAGTTACCGAGCAACGCAAGAGACCCAGTACTTC
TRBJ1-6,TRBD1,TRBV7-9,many,CASSLGGTGGNSPLHF,TGTGCCAGCAGCTTAGGAGGGACAGGGGGAAATTCACCCCTCCACTTT
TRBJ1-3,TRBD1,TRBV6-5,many,CASSYVNRGRGNTIYF,TGTGCCAGCAGTTACGTAAACAGGGGGCGCGGGAACACCATATATTTT
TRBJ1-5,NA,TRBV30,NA,CAWSPGTHQPQHF,TGTGCCTGGAGTCCGGGGACCCATCAGCCCCAGCATTTT
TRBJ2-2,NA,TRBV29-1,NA,CSVLLGVGGELFF,TGCAGCGTTCTCCTAGGTGTGGGCGGGGAGCTGTTTTTT
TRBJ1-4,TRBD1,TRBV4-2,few,CASSQETGGGEKLFF,TGTGCCAGCAGCCAGGAAACAGGGGGCGGTGAAAAACTGTTTTTT
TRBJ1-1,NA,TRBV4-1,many,CASSQRALNTEAFF,TGCGCCAGCAGCCAACGGGCCCTGAACACTGAAGCTTTCTTT
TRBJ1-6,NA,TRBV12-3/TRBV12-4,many,CASTHPDSNSPLHF,TGTGCCAGCACCCATCCGGACAGTAATTCACCCCTCCACTTT
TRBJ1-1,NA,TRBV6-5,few,CASSYIGGANTEAFF,TGTGCCAGCAGTTACATCGGGGGCGCGAACACTGAAGCTTTCTTT
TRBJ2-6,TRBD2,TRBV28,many,CASSYPAGGRGANVLTF,TGTGCCAGCAGTTATCCAGCGGGAGGGCGTGGGGCCAACGTCCTGACTTTC
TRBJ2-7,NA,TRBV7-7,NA,CASSSSVIALLSPRRISYEQYF,TGTGCCAGCAGCTCGTCCGTTATAGCGTTACTATCCCCGAGGAGGATCTCCTACGAGCAGTACTTC
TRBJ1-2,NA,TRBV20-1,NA,CSARAPRDGYTF,TGCAGTGCTAGAGCCCCACGCGATGGCTACACCTTC
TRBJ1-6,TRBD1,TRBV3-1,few,CASSQDHQGTGRHNSPLHF,TGTGCCAGCAGCCAAGATCACCAGGGGACAGGGAGGCATAATTCACCCCTCCACTTT
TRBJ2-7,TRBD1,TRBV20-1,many,CSAKGQGRYEQYF,TGCAGTGCTAAGGGACAGGGGCGGTACGAGCAGTACTTC
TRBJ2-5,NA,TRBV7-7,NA,CASSLERGHQETQYF,TGTGCTAGCAGCTTGGAGCGAGGCCACCAAGAGACCCAGTACTTC
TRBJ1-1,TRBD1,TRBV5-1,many,CASRQGANTEAFF,TGCGCCAGCAGACAGGGGGCGAACACTGAAGCTTTCTTT
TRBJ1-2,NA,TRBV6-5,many,CASSYRWEDYGYTF,TGTGCCAGCAGTTATAGATGGGAGGACTATGGCTACACCTTC
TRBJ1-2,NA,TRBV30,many,CAWGRQNPDGYTF,TGTGCCTGGGGGAGACAGAATCCGGATGGCTACACCTTC
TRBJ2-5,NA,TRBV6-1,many,CASSVWGETQYF,TGTGCCAGCAGCGTTTGGGGGGAGACCCAGTACTTC
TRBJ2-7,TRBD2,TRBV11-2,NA,CASRGLATYEQYF,TGTGCCAGCAGAGGACTAGCCACCTACGAGCAGTACTTC